This T cell receptor beta chain was recovered during a study of shared clonotypes between healthy human individuals. Comments on this clone: Antigen: not known.

Overall study results and limits: Naive CD4 clonotypes overlapped across a few donors at approximately 5.3%.

Using immunoSEQ multiplex PCR, the repertoire was profiled, and TCRdb retains in-frame clones only, with some absent. The data hold about 2.3 million clones, with 85% to 95% observed a single time. The CDR3 sequence is 16 residues long. The V and J ends lost 8 bases and 6 bases, in that order; junction bases with no gene match: 16. Per germline, CDR1 SGHRS and CDR2 YFSETQ. This TCR derives from a man aged 18 to 30 in good health. Some clones in this sample may be carry-over from other donors' samples. V is TRBV5-1 and J is TRBJ1-4; 7 bases are a match to TRBD1. Sequenced input: naive CD4+ T cells from PBMCs. The subset denotes: CD45RA+ positively selected. The CDR3 loop is CASKRSMTGNDEKLFF. The CDR3 nucleotides read TGCGCCAGTAAAAGATCCATGACAGGGAATGATGAAAAACTGTTTTTT.